This is a list of T cell receptor beta chains from one sample in a study of blood T cell repertoires in COVID-19. Generated by immunoSEQ multiplex PCR, the TCRdb table keeps only in-frame clones and is missing some. The sample has some 170,000 clones; 70% to 85% are singletons. The specimen sequenced was PBMCs or T cells enriched from blood (not recorded which). These receptors came from a woman in her fifties or sixties who had recovered from COVID-19. The CDR3 runs from the conserved cysteine through the conserved F or W. The D gene is left open where the match is weak. Clone size, where shown, is once, few, many, or a class for clones that have expanded.

d_gene	abundance	v_gene	j_gene	CDR3aa	CDR3nt
NA	NA	TRBV4-2	TRBJ2-4	CASSQGAVLAKNIQYF	TGTGCCAGCAGCCAGGGGGCTGTTTTAGCCAAAAACATTCAGTACTTC
NA	many	TRBV20-1	TRBJ1-2	CSASRGFLDGYTF	TGCAGTGCTAGTCGGGGGTTCTTAGATGGCTACACCTTC
NA	NA	TRBV29-1	TRBJ1-3	CSAVYSGNTIYF	TGCAGCGCCGTATACTCTGGAAACACCATATATTTT
TRBD1	NA	TRBV28	TRBJ1-1	CASSLRTGQLNTEAFF	TGTGCCAGCAGTTTAAGGACAGGGCAGCTTAACACTGAAGCTTTCTTT
NA	NA	TRBV18	TRBJ1-2	CASSPGAPNYGYTF	TGTGCCAGCTCACCAGGGGCCCCGAACTATGGCTACACCTTC
TRBD1	NA	TRBV19	TRBJ1-1	CASSNRDRGNTEAFF	TGTGCCAGTAGTAACCGGGACAGGGGTAACACTGAAGCTTTCTTT
TRBD1	NA	TRBV5-1	TRBJ1-2	CASSSEGTGAILNF	TGCGCCAGCAGCTCGGAAGGGACAGGGGCCATTTTAAACTTC
TRBD1	NA	TRBV19	TRBJ2-1	CASSGAGQELNNEQFF	TGTGCCAGTAGTGGGGCGGGACAGGAGCTTAACAATGAGCAGTTCTTC
NA	few	TRBV5-1	TRBJ2-1	CASGTLAPSEQFF	TGCGCCAGCGGTACTCTAGCACCCTCTGAGCAGTTCTTC
NA	NA	TRBV29-1	TRBJ2-3	CSVEDPKSPDTQYF	TGCAGCGTTGAAGATCCCAAAAGCCCCGATACGCAGTATTTT
TRBD2	NA	TRBV4-2	TRBJ2-1	CASSQRTGSQTSGRDNEQFF	TGTGCCAGCAGCCAAAGGACCGGGAGCCAGACTAGCGGGAGGGACAATGAGCAGTTCTTC
NA	NA	TRBV27	TRBJ1-4	CASSSTRESEKLFF	TGTGCCAGCAGTAGTACTAGGGAATCTGAAAAACTGTTTTTT
NA	NA	TRBV18	TRBJ2-1	CASSPLDSYNEQFF	TGTGCCAGCTCACCGCTGGACAGTTACAATGAGCAGTTCTTC
TRBD2	NA	TRBV19	TRBJ2-2	CASRLAGEVPGELFF	TGTGCCAGTAGACTAGCGGGAGAGGTGCCCGGGGAGCTGTTTTTT
TRBD2	NA	TRBV18	TRBJ2-1	CASSTRTSGSNEQFF	TGTGCCAGCTCAACCCGGACTAGCGGGAGTAATGAGCAGTTCTTC
TRBD1	NA	TRBV15	TRBJ2-7	CATSPGGRAYEQYF	TGTGCCACCAGCCCAGGGGGCAGGGCCTACGAGCAGTACTTC
TRBD2	NA	TRBV5-6	TRBJ2-5	CASSLGLAGLETQYF	TGTGCCAGCAGCTTGGGACTAGCGGGTTTGGAGACCCAGTACTTC
NA	NA	TRBV27	TRBJ1-3	CASSLRAGNTIYF	TGTGCCAGCAGTTTACGGGCTGGAAACACCATATATTTT
NA	once	TRBV11-3	TRBJ2-1	CASSYETENNEQFF	TGTGCCAGCAGCTACGAAACAGAGAACAATGAGCAGTTCTTC
TRBD1	NA	TRBV3-1/TRBV3-2	TRBJ1-1	CASSQWDSLNTEAFF	TGTGCCAGCAGCCAATGGGACAGCTTGAACACTGAAGCTTTCTTT
NA	NA	TRBV7-3	TRBJ1-1	CASSPARDIRGAFF	TGTGCCAGCAGCCCTGCTCGGGACATCAGGGGAGCTTTCTTT
TRBD1	NA	TRBV18	TRBJ2-7	CASSPGAGGYEQYF	TGTGCCAGCTCACCAGGGGCAGGGGGATACGAGCAGTACTTC